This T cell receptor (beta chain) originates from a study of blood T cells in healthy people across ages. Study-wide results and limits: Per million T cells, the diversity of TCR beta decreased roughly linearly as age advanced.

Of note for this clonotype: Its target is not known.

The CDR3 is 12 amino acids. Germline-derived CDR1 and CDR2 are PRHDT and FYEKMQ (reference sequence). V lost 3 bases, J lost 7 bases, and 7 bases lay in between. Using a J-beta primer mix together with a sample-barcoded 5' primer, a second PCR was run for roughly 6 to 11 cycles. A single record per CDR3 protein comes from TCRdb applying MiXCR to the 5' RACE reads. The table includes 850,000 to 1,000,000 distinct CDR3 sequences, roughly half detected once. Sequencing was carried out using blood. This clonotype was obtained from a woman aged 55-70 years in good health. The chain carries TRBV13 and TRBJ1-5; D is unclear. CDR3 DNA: TGTGCCAGCAGCTTTATGGGACAGCCCCAGCATTTT. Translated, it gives CASSFMGQPQHF.